Shown below are 18 T cell receptor beta chains from a single sample sequenced in a study of cytomegalovirus exposure and HLA in healthy donors. The PCR used 60 Vbeta and 13 Jbeta primers. Assay used: immunoSEQ multiplex PCR; TCRdb lists only in-frame clones, some missing. This table has 80,000 or so clones, around 60% appearing once. Material for sequencing was PBMCs. These receptors all come from a male donor in good health and CMV-seropositive.

This clone showed up many times. The V and J genes are TRBV6-1 and TRBJ2-1; 12 nucleotides match TRBD1. Germline CDR1 and CDR2: MNHNS and SASEGT. The ends lost 3 bases at V and 9 bases at J; junction bases unmatched: 9. This CDR3 is built from 16 residues. The CDR3 reads CASSDHTGQGASEQFF. The CDR3 nucleotides read TGTGCCAGCAGTGACCATACGGGACAGGGGGCGAGTGAGCAGTTCTTC.

The V and J genes are TRBV2 and TRBJ2-5, with 10 bases lining up with TRBD2. V lost 7 bases and J lost 2; bases outside the gene matches: 4. Germline values: CDR1 SNHLY, CDR2 FYNNEI. CDR3 length equals 14 residues. CDR3 sequence: CASTLAGGQETQYF. In nucleotides, the CDR3 is TGTGCCAGCACCTTAGCGGGGGGTCAAGAGACCCAGTACTTC.

This clone was recorded a few times. V is TRBV5-6 and J is TRBJ1-5; no firm D call. The V and J ends lost 0 bases and 5 bases respectively, with 6 bases between them. Germline CDR1 and CDR2: SGHDT and YYEEEE. The CDR3 consists of 13 residues. The chain's CDR3 is CASSLVGDQPQHF. Here the CDR3 DNA reads TGTGCCAGCAGCTTGGTGGGCGATCAGCCCCAGCATTTT.

This chain joins TRBV28 and TRBJ1-4, with D hard to call. V was pared by 5 bases and J by 4 bases, with 11 bases between. The length of the CDR3 is 14 residues. Per germline, CDR1 MDHEN and CDR2 SYDVKM. CDR3 nucleotides: TGTGCCAGCAGTGGTTGGGAGGGTAATGAAAAACTGTTTTTT. Protein product: CASSGWEGNEKLFF.

The V and J genes are TRBV7-2 and TRBJ2-2; TRBD2 agrees at 9 bases. V lost 5 bases and J lost 4; bases outside the gene matches: 5. CDR3 size: 15 residues. Germline CDR1 reads SGHTA; CDR2 reads FQGNSA. Here the CDR3 DNA reads TGTGCCAGCAGCCCGGGACTAGCTGTCACCGGGGAGCTGTTTTTT. Protein product: CASSPGLAVTGELFF.

This rearrangement joins TRBV11-1 to TRBJ2-2, with D uncertain. Germline-derived CDR1 and CDR2 are SGHAT and FQDESV (reference sequence). The CDR3 has 14 residues. V was pared by 1 base and J by 1 base, with 4 bases between. The CDR3 DNA follows: TGTGCCAGCAGCTTAGGGAGGAACACCGGGGAGCTGTTTTTT. Amino acids: CASSLGRNTGELFF.

CDR3: CSVTERRSSGANVLTF. CDR3 DNA sequence: TGCAGCGTTACGGAGAGGAGGTCTTCTGGGGCCAACGTCCTGACTTTC. The V gene is TRBV29-1, the J gene TRBJ2-6; weak D call: TRBD2 (5 bases). From germline, CDR1 is SQVTM and CDR2 ANQGSEA. This CDR3 contains 16 residues. V lost 5 bases to trimming and J lost 1 base, with 15 bases between them. The full variable domain, in which reference TRBV29-1 and TRBJ2-6 provide the parts outside the CDR3, is SAVISQKPSRDICQRGTSLTIQCQVDSQVTMMFWYRQQPGQSLTLIATANQGSEATYESGFVIDKFPISRPNLTFSTLTVSNMSPEDSSIYLCSVTERRSSGANVLTFGAGSRLTVL.

V usage is TRBV6-5 and J usage is TRBJ1-3; D is perhaps TRBD1 (5 bases). The CDR3 consists of 14 residues. V was clipped by 5 bases and J by 2 bases, with 10 bases between them. Germline CDR1 is MNHEY and CDR2 is SVGAGI. CDR3 sequence: CASSEGGAGNTIYF. The CDR3 nucleotides read TGTGCCAGCAGTGAAGGAGGGGCTGGAAACACCATATATTTT.

The rearrangement uses TRBV23-1 and TRBJ2-3; 7 nucleotides agree with TRBD2. TRBV23-1 is annotated as an ORF whose role is uncertain. With 6 bases clipped from V and 0 bases from J, the junction kept 12 bases outside the gene matches. This CDR3 spans 17 amino acids. CDR3 region: CASSPPAGEGSTDTQYF. The DNA of the CDR3 is TGCGCCAGCAGCCCCCCGGCTGGGGAGGGGAGCACAGATACGCAGTATTTT.

A few counts support this clone. CDR3 residues: CASSTRQAWANVLTF. The CDR3 bases are TGTGCCAGTAGTACCCGACAGGCCTGGGCCAACGTCCTGACTTTC. The chain uses TRBV19 and TRBJ2-6, with D possibly being TRBD1 (6 bases). CDR3 length: 15 residues. In germline, CDR1 is LNHDA, CDR2 SQIVND (reference sequence). Trimming stripped 4 bases from V and 5 bases from J, with 12 bases between.

The chain combines TRBV6-6 with TRBJ2-7; no clear D. The germline V and J ends were trimmed by 6 bases and 2 bases, with 5 bases remaining between them. The CDR3 consists of 11 residues. From germline, CDR1 is MNHNY and CDR2 SVGAGI (reference sequence). The CDR3: CASSGTYEQYF. The CDR3 nucleotides are TGTGCCAGCAGCGGTACCTACGAGCAGTACTTC.

V and J are TRBV6-1 and TRBJ1-1, with 9 bases fitting TRBD1. Trimming took 6 bases from V and 3 from J; bases not matched to a gene: 5. This CDR3 spans 14 amino acids. Germline CDR1 is MNHNS and CDR2 is SASEGT. As DNA, the CDR3 is TGTGCCAGCAGCCCAACAGGGGGCGACACTGAAGCTTTCTTT. This gives the protein CASSPTGGDTEAFF.

The rearrangement joins TRBV7-8 to TRBJ1-1; TRBD1 is a possible D gene (6 bases). In germline, CDR1 is SGHVS, CDR2 FQNEAQ. The CDR3 runs to 14 residues. Deletions cut 4 bases from V and 6 bases from J, with 15 bases between. The CDR3 sequence is CASSYLQGSAEAFF. The CDR3 DNA reads TGTGCCAGCAGCTACTTACAGGGAAGCGCTGAAGCTTTCTTT.

This sequence joins TRBV7-8 and TRBJ1-5; D is uncertain. Trimming pared 2 bases from V and 0 bases from J, leaving 8 bases between. CDR3 length equals 15 residues. Looked up from germline, CDR1 is SGHVS and CDR2 is FQNEAQ. CDR3 sequence: CASSLYGDSNQPQHF. The CDR3 nucleotides are TGTGCCAGCAGCTTATACGGGGATAGCAATCAGCCCCAGCATTTT.

The rearrangement links TRBV20-1 to TRBJ2-7; tentative D call: TRBD2 (6 bases). The V end was cut by 2 bases, the J end by 7 bases, with 9 bases between. The CDR3 runs to 11 residues. The germline gives CDR1 DFQATT, CDR2 SNEGSKA (reference sequence). The DNA of the CDR3 is TGCAGTGCTAGAACAAGCGGGGAGCAGTACTTC. Translation: CSARTSGEQYF.

This clone was observed a handful of times. This chain links TRBV4-3 with TRBJ2-2; 9 bases match TRBD2. Losses at the gene ends were 0 bases for V and 5 bases for J; bases not matched to a gene: 7. The CDR3 runs to 17 residues. Looked up from germline, CDR1 is LGHNA and CDR2 is YSLEER. The CDR3 spells CASSQDFGLAGTGELFF. The DNA of the CDR3 is TGCGCCAGCAGCCAAGATTTTGGGCTAGCGGGAACCGGGGAGCTGTTTTTT.

The chain combines TRBV4-1 with TRBJ1-5; D not certain. This CDR3 is built from 13 residues. Germline CDR1 and CDR2: MGHRA and YSYEKL. Deletions cut 1 base from V and 9 bases from J, with 10 bases between. The CDR3 spells CASSQGLARPQHF. The CDR3 bases are TGCGCCAGCAGCCAAGGGCTCGCACGGCCCCAGCATTTT.

V usage is TRBV30 and J usage is TRBJ1-6, with a tentative D call TRBD1 (5 bases). The CDR3 sequence is 15 residues long. With 0 bases removed from V and 9 bases from J, the gap between germline ends came to 15 bases. Germline CDR1 is GTSNPN and CDR2 is SVGIG (reference sequence). The CDR3 is CAWSVDGGVGSPLHF. In DNA, the CDR3 is TGTGCCTGGAGTGTGGACGGAGGGGTTGGTTCACCCCTCCACTTT. The full variable domain, with the rest looked up from reference TRBV30 and TRBJ1-6, is SQTIHQWPATLVQPVGSPLSLECTVEGTSNPNLYWYRQAAGRGLQLLFYSVGIGQISSEVPQNLSASRPQDRQFILSSKKLLLSDSGFYLCAWSVDGGVGSPLHFGNGTRLTVT.